The TCR beta chain described here comes from a study of CD8 T cell repertoires and HIV-1 epitope variants. In the study overall: Twenty-five autologous and known Gag and Nef epitope variant peptides each stimulated T cells separately. Epitopes were three Gag families plus Nef HW9 and YT9. Separate from the cultures, 1M uncultured T cells served as baseline. Points from the study as a whole: No clonotypes responded to the TAALDMSHF plasma variant; 4 or 5 recognized KF9, one HW9.

In this sample, this clone turned up a few times. Its antigen is unidentified. Trimming pared 0 bases from V and 3 bases from J, leaving 4 bases between. The germline V gene encodes CDR1 SGHRS and CDR2 YFSETQ. The CDR3 has 13 amino acids. Using immunoSEQ multiplex PCR, the repertoire was profiled, and TCRdb retains in-frame clones only, with some absent. The sample records about 4,900 clones, 66% being singletons. This chain uses TRBV5-1 with TRBJ2-1; no definite D call. This receptor was obtained from a male donor with HIV. Sequences were obtained from cultured CD8+ T cells derived from PBMCs. The chain's CDR3 is CASSLGVYNEQFF. CDR3 sequence (DNA): TGCGCCAGCAGCTTGGGTGTCTACAATGAGCAGTTCTTC.